Following are 18 T cell receptor beta chains from one sample sequenced in a study of cytomegalovirus exposure and HLA in healthy donors. Produced via immunoSEQ multiplex PCR; TCRdb's table is partial and in-frame only. The sample holds about 65,000 clones, under 95% seen once. Sequenced sample: PBMCs. These receptors all stem from a woman aged 18-29 years in good health and CMV-seronegative.

The genes are TRBV5-4 and TRBJ1-1; 9 nucleotides match TRBD1. This CDR3 spans 13 amino acids. Unmatched junction bases numbered 3, after V lost 4 bases and J lost 5 bases. Germline lookup yields CDR1 SGHNT and CDR2 YYREEE (reference sequence). In DNA form, the CDR3 reads TGTGCCAGCAGCATCGGGACAGGGACTGAAGCTTTCTTT. Protein: CASSIGTGTEAFF.

The rearrangement joins TRBV7-9 to TRBJ2-1, with TRBD1 as a possible D gene (6 bases). Germline CDR1 reads SEHNR; CDR2 reads FQNEAQ (reference sequence). V lost 5 bases and J lost 2, with 10 bases in between. This CDR3 has 14 amino acids. The CDR3 sequence is CASSGQLTYNEQFF. As DNA, the CDR3 is TGTGCCAGCAGCGGACAGTTGACCTACAATGAGCAGTTCTTC.

J is TRBJ1-1 and V is TRBV6-1; 7 bases fit TRBD1. V lost 7 bases to trimming and J lost 4 bases; unmatched junction nucleotides: 6. The CDR3 has 13 amino acids. The germline CDR1 and CDR2 sequences are MNHNS and SASEGT. The CDR3 here is CASTERQGTEAFF. In DNA form, the CDR3 reads TGTGCCAGCACTGAGAGACAGGGCACTGAAGCTTTCTTT.

The chain links TRBV7-2 to TRBJ2-7, with 7 bases identical to TRBD2. The CDR3 totals 15 residues. CDR1 and CDR2 from the germline V gene are SGHTA and FQGNSA. The V and J ends lost 2 bases and 0 bases, in that order; junction bases with no gene match: 4. CDR3 nucleotides: TGTGCCAGCAGCTTAATGGCTAGCGGCTCCTACGAGCAGTACTTC. Its translation: CASSLMASGSYEQYF.

The V gene is TRBV4-3, the J gene TRBJ1-1; D is unresolved. Looked up from germline, CDR1 is LGHNA and CDR2 is YSLEER. V lost 2 bases and J 11 bases, leaving 21 bases between the germline ends. This CDR3 is 15 amino acids long. The DNA of the CDR3 is TGCGCCAGCAGCCAAACCTTGGCGGGGTGGTACGCGGCTTTCTTT. This translates into CASSQTLAGWYAAFF.

This chain uses TRBV19 with TRBJ2-7, with D tentatively TRBD1 (6 bases). The CDR3 loop spans 15 amino acids. V lost 3 bases and J 0 bases, leaving 12 bases between the germline ends. CDR1 and CDR2 from the germline V gene are LNHDA and SQIVND (reference sequence). CDR3 coding DNA: TGTGCCAGTAGTATCTTTGGGGGCCCCTCCTACGAGCAGTACTTC. Amino acids: CASSIFGGPSYEQYF.

The V gene is TRBV6-6, the J gene TRBJ2-5; D unclear. The V end was cut by 0 bases, the J end by 3 bases, with 5 bases between. Germline CDR1 MNHNY, CDR2 SVGAGI (reference sequence). This CDR3 has 13 amino acids. The CDR3 sequence: CASSYSAEETQYF. The CDR3 nucleotides are TGTGCCAGCAGTTACTCGGCAGAAGAGACCCAGTACTTC.

The rearrangement joins TRBV9 to TRBJ1-5; weak D call: TRBD1 (5 bases). The germline V and J ends were trimmed by 4 bases and 2 bases, with 13 bases remaining between them. Germline CDR1 is SGDLS and CDR2 is YYNGEE. CDR3 length equals 15 residues. The CDR3 nucleotides are TGTGCCAGCAGCCGATCCCAGGGTGGCAATCAGCCCCAGCATTTT. This codes for CASSRSQGGNQPQHF.

The J gene is TRBJ1-1, the V gene TRBV18; maybe TRBD1 (6 bases). Germline CDR1 is KGHSH and CDR2 is LQKENI. Trimming removed 6 bases from V and 4 bases from J, with 15 bases in between. The CDR3 contains 14 residues. The CDR3 loop reads CASSQGSHGTEAFF. In DNA, the CDR3 is TGTGCCAGCTCCCAGGGGTCCCATGGCACTGAAGCTTTCTTT.

This sequence joins TRBV6-5 and TRBJ2-7, with D perhaps TRBD1 (5 bases). Germline V lookup: CDR1 MNHEY, CDR2 SVGAGI. The CDR3 runs 15 residues. V was trimmed by 0 bases and J by 5 bases, leaving 14 bases between them. Here the CDR3 reads CASSYSIGRVDEQYF. CDR3 nucleotides: TGTGCCAGCAGTTACTCGATTGGCAGGGTTGACGAGCAGTACTTC.

This chain connects TRBV9 to TRBJ2-1, with D perhaps TRBD1 (6 bases). The V and J ends lost 3 bases and 5 bases respectively, with 15 bases between them. The length of the CDR3 is 15 residues. The germline gives CDR1 SGDLS, CDR2 YYNGEE. The CDR3 is CASSGTSGTHNEQFF. DNA for the CDR3: TGTGCCAGCAGCGGAACCTCCGGGACACACAATGAGCAGTTCTTC.

J is TRBJ2-2 and V is TRBV9; D is possibly TRBD2 (5 bases). Trimming took off 0 bases at V and 1 base at J, with 10 bases between the two ends. This CDR3 comprises 16 residues. CDR1 and CDR2 from the germline V gene are SGDLS and YYNGEE. In DNA, the CDR3 is TGTGCCAGCAGCGTAGCGGGCGGAGGGAACACCGGGGAGCTGTTTTTT. Its protein is CASSVAGGGNTGELFF.

The DNA of the CDR3 is TGTGCCAGCAGCGGTCACTTAGACTACGAGCAGTACTTC. This translates into CASSGHLDYEQYF. This rearrangement joins TRBV7-6 to TRBJ2-7; D call uncertain. Per the germline V gene, CDR1 is SGHVS and CDR2 is FNYEAQ. V lost 5 bases, J lost 3 bases, and 11 bases lay in between. The CDR3 sequence is 13 residues long.

The chain combines TRBV5-1 with TRBJ2-2, with 12 bases lining up with TRBD2. CDR1 SGHRS and CDR2 YFSETQ come from the germline V gene. V shed 4 bases, J shed 8 bases, and the junction held 9 bases outside the gene matches. The CDR3 extends over 16 amino acids. The CDR3: CASSVTSGGSVGELFF. Here the CDR3 DNA reads TGCGCCAGCAGCGTCACTAGCGGGGGGTCCGTTGGGGAGCTGTTTTTT.

This chain links TRBV7-9 with TRBJ1-1, with a tentative D call TRBD1 (6 bases). The CDR3 extends over 12 amino acids. CDR1 is SEHNR and CDR2 is FQNEAQ in the germline V gene (reference sequence). Trimming stripped 5 bases from V and 6 bases from J, with 10 bases between. In DNA, the CDR3 is TGTGCCAGCAGCGCAGAGGGGGCTGAAGCTTTCTTT. This codes for CASSAEGAEAFF. Complete variable domain (other parts from reference TRBV7-9 and TRBJ1-1): DTGVSQNPRHKITKRGQNVTFRCDPISEHNRLYWYRQTLGQGPEFLTYFQNEAQLEKSRLLSDRFSAERPKGSFSTLEIQRTEQGDSAMYLCASSAEGAEAFFGQGTRLTVV.

CDR3 sequence reads: CASSFRGFGTYNEQFF. Here the CDR3 DNA reads TGTGCCAGCAGTTTTCGGGGATTTGGAACCTACAATGAGCAGTTCTTC. The V gene is TRBV27, the J gene TRBJ2-1, with TRBD2 as a possible D gene (5 bases). Per the germline V gene, CDR1 is MNHEY and CDR2 is SMNVEV (reference sequence). V lost 3 bases to trimming and J lost 2 bases, with 14 bases between them. The CDR3 consists of 16 residues.

The V and J genes are TRBV28 and TRBJ2-3; 7 positions match TRBD2. Germline CDR1 reads MDHEN; CDR2 reads SYDVKM. The CDR3 covers 14 residues. After removal of 8 bases from V and 5 bases from J, the junction contained 10 bases not matched to a gene. DNA of the CDR3: TGTGCCAGCGATGGCGGGGGAATAGAAGATACGCAGTATTTT. Its translation is CASDGGGIEDTQYF.

The J gene is TRBJ2-3, the V gene TRBV9; the match to TRBD2 covers 14 bases. Germline V gene lookup returns CDR1 SGDLS and CDR2 YYNGEE. Trimming removed 3 bases from V and 1 base from J; junction bases left unmatched: 10. This CDR3 comprises 19 residues. The CDR3 region has the DNA TGTGCCAGCAGCGATGTTGGACTAGCGGGGGGCCTGGGCACAGATACGCAGTATTTT. Translated, it gives CASSDVGLAGGLGTDTQYF.